This is a list of T cell receptor beta chains from one sample in a study of vaccination effects on CD4 cells after COVID-19. These TCRs are of unknown antigen specificity. TCRdb's copy holds only in-frame clones and misses some; the assay was immunoSEQ multiplex PCR. The top ten clones hold more than 1% of a sample with 67,000 or so clones, around 80% of them seen once. This specimen was CD4+ T cells from PBMCs cultured with HCoV-229E spike peptides, taken after COVID-19 vaccination. The receptors stem from a human donor who received a COVID-19 vaccine. The CDR3 runs from the conserved cysteine through the conserved F or W. Each record gives: clone size, J gene, D gene, V gene, CDR3 protein. A D gene is named only where the DNA matches it firmly. Size tells how often a clone was seen (once, few, many) or the class of an expanded clone, and some rows leave it out.

few,TRBJ2-5,TRBD1,TRBV28,CASSLLGTGSQETQYF
-,TRBJ2-5,-,TRBV30,CAWSALGLQETQYF
-,TRBJ1-1,TRBD1,TRBV3-1/TRBV3-2,CASSVRQGPEAFF
-,TRBJ1-3,-,TRBV11-2,CASSLVGPSSGNTIYF
once,TRBJ1-2,-,TRBV5-1,CASSSRGLNYGYTF
once,TRBJ2-3,-,TRBV7-3,CASSRDGSTDTQYF
few,TRBJ1-1,-,TRBV12-3/TRBV12-4,CASSFSGARAFF
-,TRBJ2-2,-,TRBV28,CASNGGASNTGELFF
-,TRBJ2-1,-,TRBV27,CASSLGGLRNEQFF
-,TRBJ2-2,-,TRBV12-1,CASSLSGQGEFGGELFF
-,TRBJ2-1,TRBD1,TRBV3-1/TRBV3-2,CASSLLRTGDNEQFF
-,TRBJ1-2,-,TRBV6-5,CASSYSRPGTVYGYTF
-,TRBJ2-2,TRBD2,TRBV6-4,CASRRLAGGPTGELFF
-,TRBJ1-4,-,TRBV15,CATSREGSRGEKLFF
-,TRBJ1-1,-,TRBV12-3/TRBV12-4,CASRMGGTEAFF
-,TRBJ1-2,TRBD1,TRBV5-6,CASSLRGRTYGYTF
-,TRBJ1-1,-,TRBV9,CASSVALNTEAFF
-,TRBJ2-5,TRBD1,TRBV10-3,CAMTGGDRSTETQYF
-,TRBJ1-1,-,TRBV18,CASSPQGSTEAFF
-,TRBJ2-3,-,TRBV9,CASSEGGDTQYF
-,TRBJ1-5,TRBD1,TRBV2,CATAGQYSNQPQHF
-,TRBJ2-2,-,TRBV11-2,CASSFRLAPPGELFF
-,TRBJ2-1,-,TRBV5-1,CASRNYNEQFF
few,TRBJ1-4,-,TRBV2,CASRRLLALTNEKLFF
-,TRBJ2-3,TRBD2,TRBV7-2,CASSSNAPGLAGTDTQYF
-,TRBJ1-2,-,TRBV5-1,CASSLAGGDYGYTF
-,TRBJ1-5,-,TRBV7-2,CASSPGESSNQPQHF
few,TRBJ2-5,-,TRBV24-1,CATSDKETQYF
-,TRBJ1-2,-,TRBV28,CASSPEGAVNYGYTF
-,TRBJ1-1,-,TRBV7-3,CASSSTGVNTEAFF
-,TRBJ2-3,-,TRBV12-3/TRBV12-4,CASSLQSTDTQYF
-,TRBJ1-2,-,TRBV4-1,CASSQDMVANYGYTF
-,TRBJ1-6,-,TRBV25-1,CASSGTSTYNSPLHF
-,TRBJ2-4,-,TRBV12-3/TRBV12-4,CASSPTGLSIQYF
few,TRBJ1-2,TRBD1,TRBV5-1,CASSQRPGQDSGGYTF
once,TRBJ2-5,-,TRBV19,CASSMVAGTLTTQYF
-,TRBJ1-4,TRBD1,TRBV18,CASSPGQGGEKLFF
-,TRBJ2-3,-,TRBV29-1,CSVDGRGGFSTDTQYF
-,TRBJ1-6,TRBD1,TRBV19,CASSTFGQGTGSPLHF
-,TRBJ1-5,-,TRBV6-1,CASSEVGGGNQPQHF
-,TRBJ2-2,-,TRBV2,CASSGGTGELFF
-,TRBJ2-1,TRBD2,TRBV5-1,CASSLRGLAGGEGNEQFF
-,TRBJ2-2,TRBD2,TRBV4-1,CASSQVVAGENTGELFF
-,TRBJ2-3,-,TRBV4-1,CASSQPLAVGGMDTQYF
-,TRBJ2-3,-,TRBV5-4,CASSPGPISDTQYF
-,TRBJ1-1,-,TRBV5-1,CASSLRGFGNTEAFF
-,TRBJ2-3,-,TRBV24-1,CATSDRGIADTQYF
-,TRBJ1-5,TRBD1,TRBV7-8,CASSLARGQGKGQPQHF
-,TRBJ2-2,-,TRBV12-3/TRBV12-4,CASSLEDGELFF
once,TRBJ1-6,-,TRBV19,CASTASRGNSPLHF
-,TRBJ2-1,TRBD2,TRBV5-6,CASSNSGVTAYNEQFF
-,TRBJ2-2,TRBD1,TRBV24-1,CATSDLDRASGEDTGELFF
-,TRBJ2-5,TRBD1,TRBV24-1,CATSDPTGRAETQYF